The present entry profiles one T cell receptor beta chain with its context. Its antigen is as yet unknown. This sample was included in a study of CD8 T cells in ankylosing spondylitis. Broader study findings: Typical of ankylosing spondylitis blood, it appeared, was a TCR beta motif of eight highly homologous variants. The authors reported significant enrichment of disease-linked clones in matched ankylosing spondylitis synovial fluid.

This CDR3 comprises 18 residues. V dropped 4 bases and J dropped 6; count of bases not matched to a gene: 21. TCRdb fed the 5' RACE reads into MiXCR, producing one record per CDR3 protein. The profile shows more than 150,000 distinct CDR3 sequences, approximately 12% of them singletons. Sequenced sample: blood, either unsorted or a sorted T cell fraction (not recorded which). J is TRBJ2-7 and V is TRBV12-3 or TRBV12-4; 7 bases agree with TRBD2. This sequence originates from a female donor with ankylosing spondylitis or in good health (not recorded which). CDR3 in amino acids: CASSSAREGLRFLGEQYF. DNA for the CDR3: TGTGCCAGCAGTTCCGCGAGGGAGGGGCTTCGCTTTTTGGGCGAGCAGTACTTC.